These T cell receptor beta chains were read from a single sample in a study of cytomegalovirus exposure and HLA in healthy donors. TCRdb's table, derived via immunoSEQ multiplex PCR, lists solely in-frame clones and lacks some. The table shows approximately 110,000 clones, with 75% to 85% occurring only once. Sequenced input: PBMCs. The receptors shown here come from a young woman in good health and CMV-seropositive. The CDR3 runs from the conserved cysteine through the conserved F or W. Fields, in order: J gene, clone size, V gene, D gene, CDR3 DNA, CDR3 protein. D genes are given only for firm matches. Clone size, where shown, is once, few, many, or a class for clones that have expanded.

J gene: TRBJ2-7
clone size: -
V gene: TRBV7-9
D gene: TRBD1
CDR3 DNA: TGTGCCAGCAGCTTTACCACCGGGACAGACTACTACGAGCAGTACTTC
CDR3 protein: CASSFTTGTDYYEQYF

J gene: TRBJ2-5
clone size: -
V gene: TRBV6-1
D gene: TRBD2
CDR3 DNA: TGTGCCAGCAGTGAAATTGGCGGGAGGGGACCCCAGTACTTC
CDR3 protein: CASSEIGGRGPQYF

J gene: TRBJ1-5
clone size: -
V gene: TRBV19
D gene: -
CDR3 DNA: TGTGCCAGTAGTATCAGGACAGGCAATCAGCCCCAGCATTTT
CDR3 protein: CASSIRTGNQPQHF

J gene: TRBJ2-1
clone size: -
V gene: TRBV28
D gene: -
CDR3 DNA: TGTGCCAGCAGTCCGGACTCAGCGGGTGAGCAGTTCTTC
CDR3 protein: CASSPDSAGEQFF

J gene: TRBJ2-4
clone size: few
V gene: TRBV5-4
D gene: TRBD2
CDR3 DNA: TGTGCCAGCAGTCATGCGGGAGGAGCCAAAAACATTCAGTACTTC
CDR3 protein: CASSHAGGAKNIQYF

J gene: TRBJ2-7
clone size: -
V gene: TRBV20-1
D gene: -
CDR3 DNA: TGCAGCGTGGAGGGCCCCGACGAGCAGTACTTC
CDR3 protein: CSVEGPDEQYF

J gene: TRBJ1-3
clone size: -
V gene: TRBV7-8
D gene: -
CDR3 DNA: TGTGCCAGCAGCTACGGACATCCCGAAGACTCTGGAAACACCATATATTTT
CDR3 protein: CASSYGHPEDSGNTIYF

J gene: TRBJ1-1
clone size: -
V gene: TRBV27
D gene: -
CDR3 DNA: TGTGCCAGCAGGCTCACAGGTTCCACTGAAGCTTTCTTT
CDR3 protein: CASRLTGSTEAFF

J gene: TRBJ2-7
clone size: -
V gene: TRBV14
D gene: -
CDR3 DNA: TGTGCCAGCAGCCCATTAAGGGGCCCCTACGAGCAGTACTTC
CDR3 protein: CASSPLRGPYEQYF

J gene: TRBJ2-5
clone size: few
V gene: TRBV6-5
D gene: -
CDR3 DNA: TGTGCCAGCAGTTCGGCAGGGGAAGAGACCCAGTACTTC
CDR3 protein: CASSSAGEETQYF

J gene: TRBJ2-1
clone size: -
V gene: TRBV27
D gene: -
CDR3 DNA: TGTGCCAGCAGTTTAGGGAGCAAGTACAATGAGCAGTTCTTC
CDR3 protein: CASSLGSKYNEQFF

J gene: TRBJ2-7
clone size: few
V gene: TRBV7-6
D gene: TRBD1
CDR3 DNA: TGTGCCAGCAGCGAATGGACAGGACCGTACGAGCAGTACTTC
CDR3 protein: CASSEWTGPYEQYF

J gene: TRBJ2-6
clone size: -
V gene: TRBV19
D gene: TRBD2
CDR3 DNA: TGTGCCAGTAGTATAGATTCGCGGGAGTCTGGGGCCAACGTCCTGACTTTC
CDR3 protein: CASSIDSRESGANVLTF

J gene: TRBJ1-1
clone size: once
V gene: TRBV14
D gene: TRBD1
CDR3 DNA: TGTGCCAGCAGCCAAAAAAACAGGGGTGCTGAAGCTTTCTTT
CDR3 protein: CASSQKNRGAEAFF

J gene: TRBJ1-2
clone size: -
V gene: TRBV5-1
D gene: TRBD1
CDR3 DNA: TGCGCCAGCAGCGCCATCGGACAGGGGGCTTGGGGCTACACCTTC
CDR3 protein: CASSAIGQGAWGYTF

J gene: TRBJ1-1
clone size: -
V gene: TRBV5-1
D gene: -
CDR3 DNA: TGCGCCAGCAGCTTGGTACCGGGGAACACTGAAGCTTTCTTT
CDR3 protein: CASSLVPGNTEAFF

J gene: TRBJ1-1
clone size: once
V gene: TRBV27
D gene: -
CDR3 DNA: TGTGCCAGCAGTCCCCAGGGGAGCACTGAAGCTTTCTTT
CDR3 protein: CASSPQGSTEAFF

J gene: TRBJ1-2
clone size: -
V gene: TRBV6-4
D gene: -
CDR3 DNA: TGTGCCAGCAGAAAACAGGGAGGGTATGGCTACACCTTC
CDR3 protein: CASRKQGGYGYTF

J gene: TRBJ1-3
clone size: -
V gene: TRBV6-1
D gene: TRBD1
CDR3 DNA: TGTGCCAGCAGCGTGACAGGGCCTGGAAACACCATATATTTT
CDR3 protein: CASSVTGPGNTIYF

J gene: TRBJ2-5
clone size: once
V gene: TRBV9
D gene: -
CDR3 DNA: TGTGCCAGCAGCCCAATCAGCCAAGAGACCCAGTACTTC
CDR3 protein: CASSPISQETQYF

J gene: TRBJ2-7
clone size: -
V gene: TRBV5-4
D gene: TRBD2
CDR3 DNA: TGTGCCAGCAGCAAGGGACTAGCGGGAGCCTACGAGCAGTACTTC
CDR3 protein: CASSKGLAGAYEQYF

J gene: TRBJ2-7
clone size: -
V gene: TRBV9
D gene: -
CDR3 DNA: TGTGCCAGCAGCGACGGCAGGGGCTACGAGCAGTACTTC
CDR3 protein: CASSDGRGYEQYF

J gene: TRBJ2-1
clone size: once
V gene: TRBV5-1
D gene: TRBD2
CDR3 DNA: TGCGCCAGCAGCTACAGACTAGCTGAAGATGAGCAGTTCTTC
CDR3 protein: CASSYRLAEDEQFF

J gene: TRBJ1-4
clone size: -
V gene: TRBV5-1
D gene: -
CDR3 DNA: TGCGCCAGCAGCTTGACAGATGAAAAACTGTTTTTT
CDR3 protein: CASSLTDEKLFF

J gene: TRBJ1-4
clone size: -
V gene: TRBV30
D gene: -
CDR3 DNA: TGTGCCTGGAGTGTACTGCAAGCAACTAATGAAAAACTGTTTTTT
CDR3 protein: CAWSVLQATNEKLFF